A selection of T cell receptor beta chains follows, all from one sample in a study of blood T cell repertoires in COVID-19. Using immunoSEQ multiplex PCR, the repertoire was profiled, and TCRdb retains in-frame clones only, with some absent. The table includes under 250,000 clones, around 81% detected once. Sequenced sample: peripheral blood. Receptor source: a woman in her thirties who had recovered from COVID-19. The CDR3 runs from the conserved cysteine through the conserved F or W. Each record gives: V gene, J gene, clone size, CDR3 protein. The listing skips clone size in some rows; elsewhere it reads once, few, many or a size class.

v_gene: TRBV28; j_gene: TRBJ2-7; abundance: NA; CDR3aa: CASSLPGAREQYF
v_gene: TRBV29-1; j_gene: TRBJ1-3; abundance: NA; CDR3aa: CSVEQGSGNTIYF
v_gene: TRBV7-9; j_gene: TRBJ2-5; abundance: NA; CDR3aa: CASSLSGVETQYF
v_gene: TRBV19; j_gene: TRBJ1-1; abundance: NA; CDR3aa: CASRAGLSWSTEAFF
v_gene: TRBV18; j_gene: TRBJ1-1; abundance: NA; CDR3aa: CASSEARLQNTEAFF
v_gene: TRBV3-1/TRBV3-2; j_gene: TRBJ2-7; abundance: NA; CDR3aa: CASSLAGTVAYEQYF
v_gene: TRBV29-1; j_gene: TRBJ2-7; abundance: NA; CDR3aa: CSVTGRAVGEQYF
v_gene: TRBV28; j_gene: TRBJ1-3; abundance: NA; CDR3aa: CASGWGNTGNTIYF
v_gene: TRBV10-3; j_gene: TRBJ1-5; abundance: NA; CDR3aa: CAISASTGGVSNQPQHF
v_gene: TRBV18; j_gene: TRBJ1-1; abundance: NA; CDR3aa: CASSRQVGGRDRERAFF
v_gene: TRBV7-9; j_gene: TRBJ2-4; abundance: few; CDR3aa: CASRPGQGGNIQYF
v_gene: TRBV4-2; j_gene: TRBJ2-1; abundance: NA; CDR3aa: CASSQDREIYNEQFF
v_gene: TRBV24-1; j_gene: TRBJ2-5; abundance: NA; CDR3aa: CATSDTGKVVQETQYF
v_gene: TRBV9; j_gene: TRBJ2-7; abundance: NA; CDR3aa: CASSVRPGLAGGNEQYF
v_gene: TRBV12-3/TRBV12-4; j_gene: TRBJ1-4; abundance: NA; CDR3aa: CASSFSVNEKLFF
v_gene: TRBV3-1/TRBV3-2; j_gene: TRBJ2-7; abundance: NA; CDR3aa: CASSRLRTGRYEQYF
v_gene: TRBV16; j_gene: TRBJ1-1; abundance: NA; CDR3aa: CASSQLIQGNTEAFF
v_gene: TRBV6-5; j_gene: TRBJ2-3; abundance: NA; CDR3aa: CASSPGGADTQYF
v_gene: TRBV6-2/TRBV6-3; j_gene: TRBJ2-7; abundance: NA; CDR3aa: CASSSPLAGVYEQYF
v_gene: TRBV9; j_gene: TRBJ2-7; abundance: NA; CDR3aa: CASSSGGPSYEQYF
v_gene: TRBV7-9; j_gene: TRBJ2-5; abundance: NA; CDR3aa: CASSPDRDSQETQYF
v_gene: TRBV28; j_gene: TRBJ1-4; abundance: NA; CDR3aa: CASREDRGLEKLFF
v_gene: TRBV4-2; j_gene: TRBJ2-3; abundance: NA; CDR3aa: CASSQDARTSGADTQYF